This T cell receptor beta chain originates from a study of blood T cell repertoires in COVID-19. Those who participated ranged in age from roughly 18 to 95 years and resided in roughly 26 US areas. Clinical histories supplied by participants themselves formed the basis of cohort assignment. Germline CDR1 reads SEHNR; CDR2 reads FQNEAQ (reference sequence). Between the trimmed V and J ends, which lost 2 bases and 4 bases, there was a span of 14 bases. This CDR3 has 15 residues. Profiling relied on immunoSEQ multiplex PCR, and the TCRdb table lists in-frame clones only, not all of them. The sample lists fewer than 250,000 clones, about nine tenths occurring once.

The receptor was derived from a man aged 45-65 years who had been exposed to COVID-19. The chain is built from TRBV7-9 and TRBJ1-1; D gene uncertain. Sequencing was carried out using PBMCs or T cells enriched from blood (not recorded which). The CDR3 reads CASSLFRRDRTEAFF. In DNA, the CDR3 is TGTGCCAGCAGCTTATTTAGGCGGGATCGCACTGAAGCTTTCTTT.